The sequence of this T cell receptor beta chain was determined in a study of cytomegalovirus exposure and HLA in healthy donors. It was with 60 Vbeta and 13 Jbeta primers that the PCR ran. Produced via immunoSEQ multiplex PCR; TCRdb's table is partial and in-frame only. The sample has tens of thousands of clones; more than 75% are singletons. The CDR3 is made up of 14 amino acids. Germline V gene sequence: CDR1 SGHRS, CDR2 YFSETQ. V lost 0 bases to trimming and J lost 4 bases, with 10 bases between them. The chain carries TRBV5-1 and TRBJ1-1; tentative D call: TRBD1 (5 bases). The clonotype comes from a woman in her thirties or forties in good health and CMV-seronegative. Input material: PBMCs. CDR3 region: CASSLAGSATEAFF. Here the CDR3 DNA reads TGCGCCAGCAGCTTGGCAGGGTCGGCCACTGAAGCTTTCTTT.